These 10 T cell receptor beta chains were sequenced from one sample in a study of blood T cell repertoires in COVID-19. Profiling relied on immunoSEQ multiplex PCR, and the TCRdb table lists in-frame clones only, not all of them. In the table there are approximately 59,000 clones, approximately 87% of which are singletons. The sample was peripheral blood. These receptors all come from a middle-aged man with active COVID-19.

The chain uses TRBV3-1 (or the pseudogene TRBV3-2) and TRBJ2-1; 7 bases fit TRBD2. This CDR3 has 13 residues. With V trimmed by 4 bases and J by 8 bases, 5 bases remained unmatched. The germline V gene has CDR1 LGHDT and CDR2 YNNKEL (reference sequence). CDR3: CASSPWGGDEQFF. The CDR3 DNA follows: TGTGCCAGCAGCCCTTGGGGAGGGGATGAGCAGTTCTTC.

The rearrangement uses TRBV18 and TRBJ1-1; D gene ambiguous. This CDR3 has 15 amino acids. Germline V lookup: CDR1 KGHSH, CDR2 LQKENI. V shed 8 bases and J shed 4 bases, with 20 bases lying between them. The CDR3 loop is CASRYLSTRGTEAFF. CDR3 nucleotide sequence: TGTGCCAGCCGTTACCTTTCGACCCGGGGCACTGAAGCTTTCTTT.

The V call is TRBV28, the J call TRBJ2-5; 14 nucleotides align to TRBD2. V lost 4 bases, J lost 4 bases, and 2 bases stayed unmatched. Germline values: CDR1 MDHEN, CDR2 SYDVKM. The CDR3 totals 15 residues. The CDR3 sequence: CASSSGTSGRETQYF. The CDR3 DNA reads TGTGCCAGCAGTTCCGGGACTAGCGGGAGAGAGACCCAGTACTTC.

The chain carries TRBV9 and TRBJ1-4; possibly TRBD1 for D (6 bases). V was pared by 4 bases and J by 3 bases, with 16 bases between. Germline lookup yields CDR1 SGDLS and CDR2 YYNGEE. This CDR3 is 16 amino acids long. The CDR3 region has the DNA TGTGCCAGCAGCTCATATTCAGGGGACGCTAATGAAAAACTGTTTTTT. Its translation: CASSSYSGDANEKLFF.

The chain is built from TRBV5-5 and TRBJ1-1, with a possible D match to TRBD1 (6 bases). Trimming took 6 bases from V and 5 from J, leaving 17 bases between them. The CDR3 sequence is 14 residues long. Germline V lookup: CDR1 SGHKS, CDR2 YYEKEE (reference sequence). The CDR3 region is CASTIAGGRTEAFF. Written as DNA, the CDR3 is TGTGCCAGCACCATTGCGGGGGGGCGGACTGAAGCTTTCTTT.

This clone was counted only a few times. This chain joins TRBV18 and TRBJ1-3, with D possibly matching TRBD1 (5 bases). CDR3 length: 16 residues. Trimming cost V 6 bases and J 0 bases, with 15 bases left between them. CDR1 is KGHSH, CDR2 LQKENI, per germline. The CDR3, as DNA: TGTGCCAGCTCTTCACGTAGGGGCTCCTCTGGAAACACCATATATTTT. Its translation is CASSSRRGSSGNTIYF.

As DNA, the CDR3 is TGTGCCAGCACTGGACATAATCCCAATCAGCCCCAGCATTTT. Its protein product is CASTGHNPNQPQHF. V usage is TRBV6-5 and J usage is TRBJ1-5; perhaps TRBD1 as D (5 bases). The germline V and J ends were trimmed by 7 bases and 3 bases, with 13 bases remaining between them. Germline V gives CDR1 MNHEY, CDR2 SVGAGI. The CDR3 extends over 14 amino acids.

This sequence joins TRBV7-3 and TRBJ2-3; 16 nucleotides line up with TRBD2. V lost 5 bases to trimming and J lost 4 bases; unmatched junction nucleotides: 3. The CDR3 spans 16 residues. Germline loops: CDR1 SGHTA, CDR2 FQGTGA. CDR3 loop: CASSQGLAGGADTQYF. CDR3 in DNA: TGTGCCAGCAGCCAGGGACTAGCGGGAGGGGCAGATACGCAGTATTTT.

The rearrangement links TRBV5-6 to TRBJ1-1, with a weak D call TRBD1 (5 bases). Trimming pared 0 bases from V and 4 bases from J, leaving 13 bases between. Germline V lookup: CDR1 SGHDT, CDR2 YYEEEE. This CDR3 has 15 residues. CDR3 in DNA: TGTGCCAGCAGCTTGGTACAGGCCTTGGGCACTGAAGCTTTCTTT. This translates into CASSLVQALGTEAFF.

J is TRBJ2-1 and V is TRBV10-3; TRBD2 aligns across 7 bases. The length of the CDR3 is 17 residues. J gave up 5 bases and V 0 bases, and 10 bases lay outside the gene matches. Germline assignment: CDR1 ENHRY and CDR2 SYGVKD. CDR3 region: CAISESDRSSGNNEQFF. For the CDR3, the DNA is TGTGCCATCAGTGAGTCTGATCGGTCTAGCGGAAACAATGAGCAGTTCTTC.